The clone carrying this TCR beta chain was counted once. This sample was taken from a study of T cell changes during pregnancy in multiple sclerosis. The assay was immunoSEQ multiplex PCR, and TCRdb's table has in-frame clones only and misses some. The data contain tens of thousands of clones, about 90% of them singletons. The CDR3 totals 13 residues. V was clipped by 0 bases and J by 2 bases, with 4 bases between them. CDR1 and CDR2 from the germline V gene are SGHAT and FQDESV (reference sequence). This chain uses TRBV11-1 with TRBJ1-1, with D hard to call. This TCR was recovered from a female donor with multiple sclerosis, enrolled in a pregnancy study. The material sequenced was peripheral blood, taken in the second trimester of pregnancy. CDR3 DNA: TGTGCCAGCAGCTTAGCGTTAAACACTGAAGCTTTCTTT. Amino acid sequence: CASSLALNTEAFF.